This T cell receptor (beta chain) is from a study of beta chain features in type 1 diabetes. Study observations and caveats: Naive, central memory and regulatory TCRB repertoires appeared more similar among patients than healthy donors. With patients and controls alike, PCR might favor shorter templates to an equal degree.

Expressed TCRB transcripts were sequenced because the entire RNA isolate underwent reverse transcription. Method: immunoSEQ multiplex PCR; TCRdb's copy keeps in-frame clones and lacks some. The sample records about 320,000 clones, 11% to 15% being singletons. Only one heparinised blood draw was taken per donor, and its volume averaged about 120 mL. Cell sorting via CD45RO/CCR7/CD25/CD127/CD95/CD27 was performed to obtain CD4+ naive, central memory, regulatory and stem cell-like memory cells. This clone was counted between two and nine times. Its antigen is not identified. Germline trimming cut 4 bases from V and 9 bases from J; bases unmatched to any gene: 10. The V gene's germline CDR1 is LGHNA and CDR2 YNFKEQ. CDR3 length: 14 amino acids.

The sample consisted of central memory CD4+ T cells from blood. The rearrangement links TRBV4-2 to TRBJ2-5; 8 nucleotides line up with TRBD1. The clonotype comes from a man in his thirties or forties in good health. The CDR3 sequence is CASSPGQAEAAQYF. CDR3 nucleotides: TGTGCCAGCAGCCCGGGACAGGCCGAAGCGGCCCAGTACTTC.